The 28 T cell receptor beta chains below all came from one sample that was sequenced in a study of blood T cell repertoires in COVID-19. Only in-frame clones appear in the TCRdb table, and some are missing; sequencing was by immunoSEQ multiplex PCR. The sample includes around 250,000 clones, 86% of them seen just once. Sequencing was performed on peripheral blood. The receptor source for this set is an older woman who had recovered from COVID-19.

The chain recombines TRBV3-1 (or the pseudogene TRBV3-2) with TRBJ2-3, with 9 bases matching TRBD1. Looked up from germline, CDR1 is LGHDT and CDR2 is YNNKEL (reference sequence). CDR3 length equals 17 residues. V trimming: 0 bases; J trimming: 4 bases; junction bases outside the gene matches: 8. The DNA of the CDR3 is TGTGCCAGCAGCCAAGAGATTTGGGGGACAGGGTCAGATACGCAGTATTTT. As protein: CASSQEIWGTGSDTQYF.

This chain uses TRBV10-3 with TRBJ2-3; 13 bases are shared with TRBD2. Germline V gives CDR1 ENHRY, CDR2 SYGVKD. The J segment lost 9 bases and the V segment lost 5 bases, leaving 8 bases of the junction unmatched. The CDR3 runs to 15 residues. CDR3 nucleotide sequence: TGTGCCATCAGTCTGGGACTAGCGGGACGAATGACGCAGTATTTT. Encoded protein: CAISLGLAGRMTQYF.

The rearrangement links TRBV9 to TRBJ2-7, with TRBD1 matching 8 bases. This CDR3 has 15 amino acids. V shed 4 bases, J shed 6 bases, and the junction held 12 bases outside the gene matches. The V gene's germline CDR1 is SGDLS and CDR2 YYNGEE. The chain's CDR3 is CASSPGDRSAAEQYF. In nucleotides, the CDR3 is TGTGCCAGCAGCCCAGGGGACAGGTCCGCTGCCGAGCAGTACTTC.

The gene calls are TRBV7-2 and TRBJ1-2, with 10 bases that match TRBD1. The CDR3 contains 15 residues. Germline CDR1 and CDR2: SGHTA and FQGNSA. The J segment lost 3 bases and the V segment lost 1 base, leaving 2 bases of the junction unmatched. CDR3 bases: TGTGCCAGCAGCTTAGGACAGGGGGCCTACTATGGCTACACCTTC. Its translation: CASSLGQGAYYGYTF.

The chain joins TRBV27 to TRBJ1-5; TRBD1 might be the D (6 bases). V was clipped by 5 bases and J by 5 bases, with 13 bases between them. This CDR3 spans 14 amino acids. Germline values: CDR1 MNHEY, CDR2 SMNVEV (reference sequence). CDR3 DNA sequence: TGTGCCAGCAGTAGAAACAGGGTAGATCAGCCCCAGCATTTT. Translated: CASSRNRVDQPQHF.

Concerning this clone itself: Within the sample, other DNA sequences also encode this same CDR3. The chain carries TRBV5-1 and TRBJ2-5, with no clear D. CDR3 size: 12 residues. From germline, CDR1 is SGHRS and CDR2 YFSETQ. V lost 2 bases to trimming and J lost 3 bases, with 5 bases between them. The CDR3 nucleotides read TGCGCCAGCAGCTTCCCGGAAGAGACCCAGTACTTC. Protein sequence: CASSFPEETQYF.

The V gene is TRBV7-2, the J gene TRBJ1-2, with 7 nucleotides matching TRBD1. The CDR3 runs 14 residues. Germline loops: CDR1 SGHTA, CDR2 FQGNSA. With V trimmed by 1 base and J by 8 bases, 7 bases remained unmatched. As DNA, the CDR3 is TGTGCCAGCAGCTTAGAAGGACAGGCTTCCGGCTACACCTTC. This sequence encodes CASSLEGQASGYTF.

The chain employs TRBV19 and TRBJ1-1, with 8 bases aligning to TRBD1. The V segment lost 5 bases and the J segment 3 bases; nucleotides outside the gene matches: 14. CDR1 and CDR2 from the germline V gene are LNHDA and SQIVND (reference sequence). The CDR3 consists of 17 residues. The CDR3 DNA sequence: TGTGCCAGTAGTTCACCCCACGGACAGGGTCGGGACACTGAAGCTTTCTTT. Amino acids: CASSSPHGQGRDTEAFF. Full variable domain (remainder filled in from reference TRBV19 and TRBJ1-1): DGGITQSPKYLFRKEGQNVTLSCEQNLNHDAMYWYRQDPGQGLRLIYYSQIVNDFQKGDIAEGYSVSREKKESFPLTVTSAQKNPTAFYLCASSSPHGQGRDTEAFFGQGTRLTVV.

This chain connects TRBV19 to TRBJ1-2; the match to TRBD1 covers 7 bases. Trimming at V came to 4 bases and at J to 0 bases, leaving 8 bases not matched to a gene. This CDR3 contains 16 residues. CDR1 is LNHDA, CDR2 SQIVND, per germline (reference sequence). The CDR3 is CASSRVRDRANYGYTF. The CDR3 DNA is TGTGCCAGTAGTAGGGTCCGGGACAGAGCTAACTATGGCTACACCTTC. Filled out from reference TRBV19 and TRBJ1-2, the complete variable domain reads DGGITQSPKYLFRKEGQNVTLSCEQNLNHDAMYWYRQDPGQGLRLIYYSQIVNDFQKGDIAEGYSVSREKKESFPLTVTSAQKNPTAFYLCASSRVRDRANYGYTFGSGTRLTVV.

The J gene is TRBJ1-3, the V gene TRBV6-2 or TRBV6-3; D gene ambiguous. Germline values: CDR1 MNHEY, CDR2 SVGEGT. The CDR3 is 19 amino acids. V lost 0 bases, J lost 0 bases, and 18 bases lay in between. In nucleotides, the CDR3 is TGTGCCAGCAGTTACTCTCGAGAGGGAAGCTCTCTCTCTGGAAACACCATATATTTT. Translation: CASSYSREGSSLSGNTIYF.

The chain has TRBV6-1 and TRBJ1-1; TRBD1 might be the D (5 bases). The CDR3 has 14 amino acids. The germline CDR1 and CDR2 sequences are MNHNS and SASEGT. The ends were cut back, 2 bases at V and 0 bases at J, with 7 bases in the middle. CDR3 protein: CASSEPGLNTEAFF. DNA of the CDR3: TGTGCCAGCAGTGAACCAGGGTTGAACACTGAAGCTTTCTTT.

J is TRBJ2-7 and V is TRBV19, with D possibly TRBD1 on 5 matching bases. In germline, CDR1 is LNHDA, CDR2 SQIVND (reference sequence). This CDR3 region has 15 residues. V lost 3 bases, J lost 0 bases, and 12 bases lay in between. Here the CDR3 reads CASSMRQGSSYEQYF. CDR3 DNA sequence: TGTGCCAGTAGTATGAGGCAGGGCAGCTCCTACGAGCAGTACTTC.

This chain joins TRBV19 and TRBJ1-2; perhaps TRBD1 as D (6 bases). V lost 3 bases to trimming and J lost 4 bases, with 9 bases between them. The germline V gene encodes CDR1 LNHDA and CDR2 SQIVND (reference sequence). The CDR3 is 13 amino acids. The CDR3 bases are TGTGCCAGTAGTATGAGGGGGACCTATGGCTACACCTTC. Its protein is CASSMRGTYGYTF.

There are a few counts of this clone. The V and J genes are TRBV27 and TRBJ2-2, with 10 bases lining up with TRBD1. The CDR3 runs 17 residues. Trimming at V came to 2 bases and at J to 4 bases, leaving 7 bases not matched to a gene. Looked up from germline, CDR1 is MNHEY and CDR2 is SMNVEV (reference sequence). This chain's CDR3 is CASSLELDRGRTGELFF. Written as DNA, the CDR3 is TGTGCCAGCAGTTTAGAGTTAGACAGGGGGCGCACCGGGGAGCTGTTTTTT.

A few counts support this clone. This chain's CDR3 is CASSLFGTAGNTIYF. CDR3 coding DNA: TGCGCCAGCAGCTTGTTCGGGACAGCTGGAAACACCATATATTTT. The chain combines TRBV5-1 with TRBJ1-3; 7 bases map to TRBD1. Trimming at V came to 1 base and at J to 2 bases, leaving 3 bases not matched to a gene. This CDR3 has 15 residues. Germline CDR1 and CDR2: SGHRS and YFSETQ.

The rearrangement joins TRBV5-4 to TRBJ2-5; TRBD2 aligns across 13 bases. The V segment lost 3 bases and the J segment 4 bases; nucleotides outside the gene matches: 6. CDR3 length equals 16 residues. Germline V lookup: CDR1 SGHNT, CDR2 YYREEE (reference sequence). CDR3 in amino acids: CASSSTSGGRGETQYF. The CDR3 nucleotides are TGTGCCAGCAGCTCGACTAGCGGGGGGCGAGGAGAGACCCAGTACTTC.

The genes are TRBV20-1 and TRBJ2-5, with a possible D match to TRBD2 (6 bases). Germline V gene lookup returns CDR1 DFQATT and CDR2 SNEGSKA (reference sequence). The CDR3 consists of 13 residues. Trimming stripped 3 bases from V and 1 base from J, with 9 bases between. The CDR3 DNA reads TGCAGTGCTAGTTGGCGGGGCCAAGAGACCCAGTACTTC. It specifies CSASWRGQETQYF.

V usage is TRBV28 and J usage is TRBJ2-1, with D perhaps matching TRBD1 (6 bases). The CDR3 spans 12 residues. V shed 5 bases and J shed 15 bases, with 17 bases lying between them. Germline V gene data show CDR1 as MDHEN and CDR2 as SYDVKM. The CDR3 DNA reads TGTGCCAGCAGTGACCCCGGGACACGGGGGTTCTTC. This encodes CASSDPGTRGFF.

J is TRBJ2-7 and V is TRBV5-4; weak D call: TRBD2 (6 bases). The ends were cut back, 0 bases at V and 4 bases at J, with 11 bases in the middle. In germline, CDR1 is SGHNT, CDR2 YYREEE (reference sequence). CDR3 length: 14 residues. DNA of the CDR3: TGTGCCAGCAGCTTGGGTGGAGGGATATACGAGCAGTACTTC. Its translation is CASSLGGGIYEQYF. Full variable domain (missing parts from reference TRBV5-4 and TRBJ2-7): ETGVTQSPTHLIKTRGQQVTLRCSSQSGHNTVSWYQQALGQGPQFIFQYYREEENGRGNFPPRFSGLQFPNYSSELNVNALELDDSALYLCASSLGGGIYEQYFGPGTRLTVT.

The CDR3: CASRNRGNIYEQYF. The CDR3 nucleotides read TGTGCCAGCAGGAACAGGGGGAATATCTACGAGCAGTACTTC. The chain joins TRBV28 to TRBJ2-7, with 8 positions matching TRBD1. In germline, CDR1 is MDHEN, CDR2 SYDVKM. With 6 bases clipped from V and 3 bases from J, the junction kept 7 bases outside the gene matches. The CDR3 sequence is 14 residues long.

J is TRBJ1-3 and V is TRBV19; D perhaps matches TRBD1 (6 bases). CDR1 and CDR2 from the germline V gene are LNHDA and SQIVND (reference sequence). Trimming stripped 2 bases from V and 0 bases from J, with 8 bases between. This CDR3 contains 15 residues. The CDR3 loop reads CASSILGHSGNTIYF. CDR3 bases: TGTGCCAGTAGTATACTGGGACACTCTGGAAACACCATATATTTT.

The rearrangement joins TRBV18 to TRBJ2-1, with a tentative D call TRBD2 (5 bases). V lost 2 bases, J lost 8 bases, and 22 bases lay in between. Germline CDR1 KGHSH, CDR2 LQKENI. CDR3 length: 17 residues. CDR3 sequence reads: CASSPMRDPTPDDEQFF. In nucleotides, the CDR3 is TGTGCCAGCTCACCAATGAGGGATCCCACGCCAGACGATGAGCAGTTCTTC.

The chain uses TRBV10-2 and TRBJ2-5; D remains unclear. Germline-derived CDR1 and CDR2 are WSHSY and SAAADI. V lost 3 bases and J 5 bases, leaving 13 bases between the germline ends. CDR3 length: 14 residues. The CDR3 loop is CASSDFALWETQYF. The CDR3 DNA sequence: TGCGCCAGCAGTGATTTCGCGTTGTGGGAGACCCAGTACTTC.

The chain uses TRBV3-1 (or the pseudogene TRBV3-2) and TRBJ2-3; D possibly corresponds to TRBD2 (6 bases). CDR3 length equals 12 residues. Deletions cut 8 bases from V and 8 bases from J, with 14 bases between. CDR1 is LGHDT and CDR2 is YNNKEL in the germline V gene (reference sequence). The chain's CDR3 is CASAQNGGTQYF. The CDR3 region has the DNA TGTGCCAGCGCCCAGAACGGGGGTACGCAGTATTTT.

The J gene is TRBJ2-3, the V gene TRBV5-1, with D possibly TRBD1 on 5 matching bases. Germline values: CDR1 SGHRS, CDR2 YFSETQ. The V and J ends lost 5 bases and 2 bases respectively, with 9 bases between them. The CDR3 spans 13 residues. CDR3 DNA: TGCGCCAGCAGACAAGGGGACACAGATACGCAGTATTTT. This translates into CASRQGDTDTQYF.

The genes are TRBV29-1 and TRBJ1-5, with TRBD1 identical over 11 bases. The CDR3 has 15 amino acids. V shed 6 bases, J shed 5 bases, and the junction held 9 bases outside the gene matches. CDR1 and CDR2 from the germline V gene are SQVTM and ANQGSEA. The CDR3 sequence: CSVAAGTGGDQPQHF. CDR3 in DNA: TGCAGCGTAGCAGCCGGGACAGGGGGTGATCAGCCCCAGCATTTT.

This CDR3 reads CASSNHRCSNQPQHF. The CDR3 nucleotides read TGTGCCAGCAGCAACCACAGGTGTAGCAATCAGCCCCAGCATTTT. The chain couples TRBV21-1 to TRBJ1-5; TRBD1 is the table's D call and was not checked against the DNA. TRBV21-1 is tagged as a pseudogene. The CDR3 totals 15 residues.

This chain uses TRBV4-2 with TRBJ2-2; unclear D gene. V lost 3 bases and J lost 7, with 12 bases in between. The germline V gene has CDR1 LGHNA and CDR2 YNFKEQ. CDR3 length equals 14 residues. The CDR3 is CASSQPMSYGELFF. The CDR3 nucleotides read TGTGCCAGCAGCCAGCCCATGTCCTACGGGGAGCTGTTTTTT.